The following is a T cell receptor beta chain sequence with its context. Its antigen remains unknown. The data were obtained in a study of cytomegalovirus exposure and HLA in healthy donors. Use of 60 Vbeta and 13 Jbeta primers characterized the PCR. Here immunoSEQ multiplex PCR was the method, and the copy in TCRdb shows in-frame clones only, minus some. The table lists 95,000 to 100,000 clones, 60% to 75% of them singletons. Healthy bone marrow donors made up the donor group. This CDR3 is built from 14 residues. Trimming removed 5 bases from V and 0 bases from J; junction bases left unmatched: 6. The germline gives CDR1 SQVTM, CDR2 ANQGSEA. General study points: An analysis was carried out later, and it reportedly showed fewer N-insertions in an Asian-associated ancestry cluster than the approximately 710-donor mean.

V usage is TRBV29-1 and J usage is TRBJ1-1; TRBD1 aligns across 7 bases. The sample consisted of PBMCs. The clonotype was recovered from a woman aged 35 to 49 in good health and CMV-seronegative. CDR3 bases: TGCAGCGTTAGGGACAGTAGCATGAACACTGAAGCTTTCTTT. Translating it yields CSVRDSSMNTEAFF.